This record looks at one T cell receptor (beta chain) sequence and its context. Germline V lookup: CDR1 MNHEY, CDR2 SVGAGI. The V end lost 0 bases, the J end lost 10 bases, and 12 bases lay between the germline ends. The CDR3 totals 13 residues. This record belongs to a study of blood T cell repertoires in COVID-19. On the study more broadly: Sites across the United States, Italy and Spain contributed samples from acute and convalescent COVID-19. T cells, B-cell-depleted T cells, or PBMCs provided the cDNA or gDNA that served as material.

In the authors' workflow: It was from reference gene primer amplification that nucleated cell counts were estimated. Generated by immunoSEQ multiplex PCR, the TCRdb table keeps only in-frame clones and is missing some. That table is the source of V, J and clone size, and D and trimming were worked out from the DNA. The sample has 80,000 to 90,000 clones; roughly four fifths are singletons. Sequenced sample: peripheral blood. This sequence was found in an elderly woman with acute or convalescent COVID-19. The gene calls are TRBV6-5 and TRBJ1-2; perhaps TRBD1 as D (5 bases). Written as DNA, the CDR3 is TGTGCCAGCAGTTACTCGACCAGGGTTGCCTACACCTTC. Amino acid sequence: CASSYSTRVAYTF.